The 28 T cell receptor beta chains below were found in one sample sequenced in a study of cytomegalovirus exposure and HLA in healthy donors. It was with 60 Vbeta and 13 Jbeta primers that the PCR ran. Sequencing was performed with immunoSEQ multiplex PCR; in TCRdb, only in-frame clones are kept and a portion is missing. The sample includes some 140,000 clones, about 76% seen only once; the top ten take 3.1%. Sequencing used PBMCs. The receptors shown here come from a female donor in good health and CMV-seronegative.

CDR3 in amino acids: CSVVQDYGYTF. The CDR3 bases are TGCAGCGTTGTACAGGACTATGGCTACACCTTC. This sequence joins TRBV29-1 and TRBJ1-2; weak D call: TRBD1 (5 bases). The V end was cut by 4 bases, the J end by 3 bases, with 6 bases between. The CDR3 is made up of 11 amino acids. CDR1 SQVTM and CDR2 ANQGSEA come from the germline V gene. The variable domain in full, completed from reference TRBV29-1 and TRBJ1-2, reads SAVISQKPSRDICQRGTSLTIQCQVDSQVTMMFWYRQQPGQSLTLIATANQGSEATYESGFVIDKFPISRPNLTFSTLTVSNMSPEDSSIYLCSVVQDYGYTFGSGTRLTVV.

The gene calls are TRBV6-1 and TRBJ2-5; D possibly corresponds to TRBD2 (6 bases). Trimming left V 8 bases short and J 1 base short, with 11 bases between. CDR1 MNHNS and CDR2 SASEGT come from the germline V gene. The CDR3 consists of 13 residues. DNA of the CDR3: TGTGCCAGCGGCCGGGACTCCCAAGAGACCCAGTACTTC. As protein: CASGRDSQETQYF.

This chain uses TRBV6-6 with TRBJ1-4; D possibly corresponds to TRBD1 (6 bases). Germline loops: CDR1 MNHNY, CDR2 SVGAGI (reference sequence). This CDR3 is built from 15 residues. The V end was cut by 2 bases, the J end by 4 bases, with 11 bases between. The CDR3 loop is CASSYRGADNEKLFF. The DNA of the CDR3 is TGTGCCAGCAGTTACCGGGGGGCTGATAATGAAAAACTGTTTTTT.

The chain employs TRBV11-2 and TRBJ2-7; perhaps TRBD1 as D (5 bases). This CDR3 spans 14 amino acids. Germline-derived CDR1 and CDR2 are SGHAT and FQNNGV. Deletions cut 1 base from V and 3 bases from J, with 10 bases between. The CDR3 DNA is TGTGCCAGCAGCTTAGGCGGACATCTCTACGAGCAGTACTTC. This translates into CASSLGGHLYEQYF.

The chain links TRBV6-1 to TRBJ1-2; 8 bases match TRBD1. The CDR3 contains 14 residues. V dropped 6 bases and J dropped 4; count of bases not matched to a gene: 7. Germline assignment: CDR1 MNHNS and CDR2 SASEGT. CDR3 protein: CASSPGQVTYGYTF. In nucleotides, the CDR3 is TGTGCCAGCAGCCCGGGACAGGTGACCTATGGCTACACCTTC.

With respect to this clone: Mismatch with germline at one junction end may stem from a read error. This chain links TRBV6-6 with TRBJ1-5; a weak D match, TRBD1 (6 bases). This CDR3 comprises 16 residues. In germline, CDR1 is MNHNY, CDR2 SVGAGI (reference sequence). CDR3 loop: CASAGPTMGASGLKNF. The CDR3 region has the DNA TGTGCCAGCGCCGGACCAACCATGGGGGCTTCCGGGTTGAAGAATTTT.

The CDR3 spells CASSFRLLAPHDTQYF. CDR3 sequence (DNA): TGTGCCAGCAGTTTCCGCCTACTAGCGCCTCACGATACGCAGTATTTT. The chain is built from TRBV28 and TRBJ2-3; 7 bases align to TRBD2. V trimming: 3 bases; J trimming: 6 bases; junction bases outside the gene matches: 12. This CDR3 is built from 16 residues. Germline V gene lookup returns CDR1 MDHEN and CDR2 SYDVKM.

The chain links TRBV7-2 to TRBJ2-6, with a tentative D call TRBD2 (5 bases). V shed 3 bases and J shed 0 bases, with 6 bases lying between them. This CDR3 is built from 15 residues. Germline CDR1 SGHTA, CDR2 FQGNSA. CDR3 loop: CASSFGVSGANVLTF. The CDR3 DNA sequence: TGTGCCAGCAGCTTCGGGGTCTCTGGGGCCAACGTCCTGACTTTC.

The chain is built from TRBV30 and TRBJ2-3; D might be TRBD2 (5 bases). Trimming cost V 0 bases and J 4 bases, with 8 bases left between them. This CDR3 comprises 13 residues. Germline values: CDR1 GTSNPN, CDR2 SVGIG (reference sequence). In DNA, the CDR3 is TGTGCCTGGAGTGTCAACGGGGCAGATACGCAGTATTTT. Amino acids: CAWSVNGADTQYF.

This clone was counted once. CDR3 DNA sequence: TGTGCCATCAGCCGGGGGGCGAACGGGGAGCTGTTTTTT. Its translation: CAISRGANGELFF. The V gene is TRBV10-3, the J gene TRBJ2-2; D may be TRBD2 (7 bases). The CDR3 spans 13 residues. Trimming stripped 6 bases from V and 7 bases from J, with 12 bases between. The germline V gene has CDR1 ENHRY and CDR2 SYGVKD.

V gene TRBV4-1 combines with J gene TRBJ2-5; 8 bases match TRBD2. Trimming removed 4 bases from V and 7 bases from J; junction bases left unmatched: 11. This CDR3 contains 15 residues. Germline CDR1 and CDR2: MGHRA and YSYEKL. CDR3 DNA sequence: TGCGCCAGCAGCCTCGGGACTAGGAACCAGGGGACCCAGTACTTC. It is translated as CASSLGTRNQGTQYF.

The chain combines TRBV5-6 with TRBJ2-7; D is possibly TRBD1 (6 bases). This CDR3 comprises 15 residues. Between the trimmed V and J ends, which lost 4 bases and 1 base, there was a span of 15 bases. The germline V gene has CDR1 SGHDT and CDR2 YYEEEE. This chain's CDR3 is CASSSETGHSYEQYF. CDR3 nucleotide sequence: TGTGCCAGCAGCAGCGAGACAGGTCATTCCTACGAGCAGTACTTC.

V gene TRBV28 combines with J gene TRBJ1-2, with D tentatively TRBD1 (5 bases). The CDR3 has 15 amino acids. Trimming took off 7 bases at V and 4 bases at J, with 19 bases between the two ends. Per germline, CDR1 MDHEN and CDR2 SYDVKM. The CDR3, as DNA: TGTGCCAGCACTAGGTGGCAGGGTCAGCTCTATGGCTACACCTTC. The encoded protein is CASTRWQGQLYGYTF.

DNA of the CDR3: TGTGCCATCAGCCGGGACAGAACTTTCGGAAACACCATATATTTT. Residues: CAISRDRTFGNTIYF. The rearrangement links TRBV10-3 to TRBJ1-3, with 7 bases identical to TRBD1. Germline V gene sequence: CDR1 ENHRY, CDR2 SYGVKD. V lost 6 bases and J lost 4; bases outside the gene matches: 9. The CDR3 totals 15 residues.

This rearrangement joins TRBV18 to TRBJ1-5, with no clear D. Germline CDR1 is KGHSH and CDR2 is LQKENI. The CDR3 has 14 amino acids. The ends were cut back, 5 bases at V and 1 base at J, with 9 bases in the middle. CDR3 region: CASSIQESNQPQHF. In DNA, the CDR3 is TGTGCCAGCTCAATACAAGAAAGCAATCAGCCCCAGCATTTT.

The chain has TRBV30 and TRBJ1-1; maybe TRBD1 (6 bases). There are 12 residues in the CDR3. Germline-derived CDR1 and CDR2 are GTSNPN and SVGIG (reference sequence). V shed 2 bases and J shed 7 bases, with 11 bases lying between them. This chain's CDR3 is CAWSLQGLEAFF. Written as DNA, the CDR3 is TGTGCCTGGAGTCTACAGGGCCTTGAAGCTTTCTTT. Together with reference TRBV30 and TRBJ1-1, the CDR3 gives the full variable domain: SQTIHQWPATLVQPVGSPLSLECTVEGTSNPNLYWYRQAAGRGLQLLFYSVGIGQISSEVPQNLSASRPQDRQFILSSKKLLLSDSGFYLCAWSLQGLEAFFGQGTRLTVV.

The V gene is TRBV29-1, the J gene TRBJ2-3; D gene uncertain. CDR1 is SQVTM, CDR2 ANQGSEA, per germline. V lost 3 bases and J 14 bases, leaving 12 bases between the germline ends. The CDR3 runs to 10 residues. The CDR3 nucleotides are TGCAGCGTTGACGATAGCCGTTGGTATTTT. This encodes CSVDDSRWYF.

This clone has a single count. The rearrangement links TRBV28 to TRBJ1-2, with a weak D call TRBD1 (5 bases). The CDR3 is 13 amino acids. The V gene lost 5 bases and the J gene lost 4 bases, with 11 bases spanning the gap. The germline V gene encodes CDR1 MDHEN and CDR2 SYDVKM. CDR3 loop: CASSPRGGYGYTF. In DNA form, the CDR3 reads TGTGCCAGCAGTCCCCGGGGGGGCTATGGCTACACCTTC.

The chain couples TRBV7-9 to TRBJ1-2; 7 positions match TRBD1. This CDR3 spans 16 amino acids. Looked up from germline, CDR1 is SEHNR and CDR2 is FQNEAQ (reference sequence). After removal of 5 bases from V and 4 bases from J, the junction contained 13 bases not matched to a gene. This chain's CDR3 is CASSGPRVDRTYGYTF. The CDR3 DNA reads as TGTGCCAGCAGCGGACCAAGGGTGGACAGGACCTATGGCTACACCTTC. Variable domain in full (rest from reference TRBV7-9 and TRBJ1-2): DTGVSQNPRHKITKRGQNVTFRCDPISEHNRLYWYRQTLGQGPEFLTYFQNEAQLEKSRLLSDRFSAERPKGSFSTLEIQRTEQGDSAMYLCASSGPRVDRTYGYTFGSGTRLTVV.

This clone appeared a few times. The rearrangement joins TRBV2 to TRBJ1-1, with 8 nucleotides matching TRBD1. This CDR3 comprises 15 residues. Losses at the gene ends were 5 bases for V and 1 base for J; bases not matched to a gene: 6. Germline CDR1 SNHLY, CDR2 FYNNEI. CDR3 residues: CASSFWTGQNTEAFF. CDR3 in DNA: TGTGCCAGCAGTTTTTGGACAGGGCAGAACACTGAAGCTTTCTTT. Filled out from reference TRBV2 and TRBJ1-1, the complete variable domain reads EPEVTQTPSHQVTQMGQEVILRCVPISNHLYFYWYRQILGQKVEFLVSFYNNEISEKSEIFDDQFSVERPDGSNFTLKIRSTKLEDSAMYFCASSFWTGQNTEAFFGQGTRLTVV.

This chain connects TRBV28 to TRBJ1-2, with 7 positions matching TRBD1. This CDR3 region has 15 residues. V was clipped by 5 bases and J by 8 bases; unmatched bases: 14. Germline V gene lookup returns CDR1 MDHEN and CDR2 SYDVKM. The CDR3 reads CASSLDHRGHRGYTF. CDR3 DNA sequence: TGTGCCAGCAGTCTCGACCACAGGGGACATAGAGGCTACACCTTC.

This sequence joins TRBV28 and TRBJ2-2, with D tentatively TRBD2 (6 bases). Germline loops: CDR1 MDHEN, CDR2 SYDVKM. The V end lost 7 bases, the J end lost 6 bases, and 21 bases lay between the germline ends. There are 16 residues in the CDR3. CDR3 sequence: CASISRGRGFSGELFF. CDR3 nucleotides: TGTGCCAGCATCTCAAGGGGCCGGGGGTTCTCCGGGGAGCTGTTTTTT. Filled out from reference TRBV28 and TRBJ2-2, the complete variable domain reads DVKVTQSSRYLVKRTGEKVFLECVQDMDHENMFWYRQDPGLGLRLIYFSYDVKMKEKGDIPEGYSVSREKKERFSLILESASTNQTSMYLCASISRGRGFSGELFFGEGSRLTVL.

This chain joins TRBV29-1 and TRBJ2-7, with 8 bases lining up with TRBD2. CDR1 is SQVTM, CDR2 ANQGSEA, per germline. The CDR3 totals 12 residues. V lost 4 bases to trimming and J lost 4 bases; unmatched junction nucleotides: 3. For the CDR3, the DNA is TGCAGCGTTGCGGGAGGGCCTTACGAGCAGTACTTC. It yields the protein CSVAGGPYEQYF.

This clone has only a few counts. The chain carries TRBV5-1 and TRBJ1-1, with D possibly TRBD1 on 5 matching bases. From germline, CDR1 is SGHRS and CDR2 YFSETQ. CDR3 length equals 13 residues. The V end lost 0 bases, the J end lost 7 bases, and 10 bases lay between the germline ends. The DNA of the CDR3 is TGCGCCAGCAGCTTGGCCCGGGGGAGTGAAGCTTTCTTT. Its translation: CASSLARGSEAFF. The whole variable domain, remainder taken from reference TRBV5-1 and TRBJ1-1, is KAGVTQTPRYLIKTRGQQVTLSCSPISGHRSVSWYQQTPGQGLQFLFEYFSETQRNKGNFPGRFSGRQFSNSRSEMNVSTLELGDSALYLCASSLARGSEAFFGQGTRLTVV.

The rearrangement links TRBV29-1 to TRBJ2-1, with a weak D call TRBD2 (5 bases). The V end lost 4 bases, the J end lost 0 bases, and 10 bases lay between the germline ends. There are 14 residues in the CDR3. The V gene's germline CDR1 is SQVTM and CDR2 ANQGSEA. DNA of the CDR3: TGCAGCGTTGCCGGGGTACTCTCCTACAATGAGCAGTTCTTC. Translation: CSVAGVLSYNEQFF.

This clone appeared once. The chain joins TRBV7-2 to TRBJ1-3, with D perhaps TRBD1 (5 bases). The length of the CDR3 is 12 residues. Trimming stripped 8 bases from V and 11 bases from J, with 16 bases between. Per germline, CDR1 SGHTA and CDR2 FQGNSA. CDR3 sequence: CASGRTNAAIYF. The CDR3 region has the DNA TGTGCCAGCGGCCGGACAAACGCAGCCATATATTTT.

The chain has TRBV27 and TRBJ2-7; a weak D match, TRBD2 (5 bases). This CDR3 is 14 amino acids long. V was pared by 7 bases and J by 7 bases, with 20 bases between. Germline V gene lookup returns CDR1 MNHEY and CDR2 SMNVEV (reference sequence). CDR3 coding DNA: TGTGCCAGCAACTCCGGGATAACGAGAGATGAGCAGTACTTC. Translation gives CASNSGITRDEQYF.

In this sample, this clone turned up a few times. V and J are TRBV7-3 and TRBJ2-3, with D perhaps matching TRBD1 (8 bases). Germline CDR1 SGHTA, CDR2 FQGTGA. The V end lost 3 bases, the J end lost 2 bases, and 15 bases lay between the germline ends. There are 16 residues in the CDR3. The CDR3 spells CASSFGQGGFTDTQYF. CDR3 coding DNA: TGTGCCAGCAGCTTTGGACAGGGAGGGTTCACAGATACGCAGTATTTT.